Listed here are 9 T cell receptor beta chains from one sample, sequenced in a study of T cells in Graves' hyperthyroidism and ophthalmopathy. Amplification of TCR beta CDR3 regions was performed using RNA transcripts as template. An initial round of RT-PCR targeting the TCR CDR3 relied on the HTBI primer set. TCRdb recomputed calls from the multiplex PCR reads with MiXCR, one row per CDR3 protein. The sample gives fewer than 450,000 distinct CDR3 sequences, 17% of which show up once; almost 35% is in the top ten. Sample: blood. Source of these receptors: a woman aged 30 to 39 with Graves' hyperthyroidism that later progressed to Graves' ophthalmopathy.

This clonotype was recorded a few times. The chain uses TRBV6-1 and TRBJ2-7; weak D call: TRBD2 (6 bases). Deletions cut 5 bases from V and 1 base from J, with 12 bases between. From germline, CDR1 is MNHNS and CDR2 SASEGT. The CDR3 spans 14 residues. Here the CDR3 DNA reads TGTGCCAGCAGTTTTCGGGGGACTTCCTACGAGCAGTACTTC. It specifies CASSFRGTSYEQYF.

CDR3: CACGGTGGEKLFF. The CDR3 DNA reads TGTGCCTGCGGTGGGACCGGAGGGGAAAAACTGTTTTTT. The chain is built from TRBV6-1 and TRBJ1-4, with D possibly TRBD1 on 5 matching bases. This CDR3 spans 13 amino acids. Trimming shortened V by 11 bases and J by 8 bases, and 18 bases separated the two germline ends. The germline V gene has CDR1 MNHNS and CDR2 SASEGT.

This rearrangement joins TRBV5-5 to TRBJ1-2, with D possibly matching TRBD1 (6 bases). Germline V gene data show CDR1 as SGHKS and CDR2 as YYEKEE (reference sequence). Trimming took off 1 base at V and 3 bases at J, with 13 bases between the two ends. The CDR3 extends over 15 amino acids. The CDR3 region is CASSLYLGADYGYTF. The CDR3 nucleotides are TGTGCCAGCAGCTTGTATTTGGGGGCCGACTATGGCTACACCTTC.

This clonotype was seen a handful of times. The chain couples TRBV4-2 to TRBJ1-5; 7 bases are shared with TRBD1. The CDR3 is 18 amino acids. CDR1 is LGHNA, CDR2 YNFKEQ, per germline. The V gene end was trimmed by 0 bases and the J gene end by 2 bases; junction bases not matched to a gene: 10. CDR3 nucleotides: TGTGCCAGCAGCCAAGAAACTGGAGTAGGACAGGGCAATCAGCCCCAGCATTTT. Its translation: CASSQETGVGQGNQPQHF.

The CDR3 DNA reads TGTGCCAGCAGTCCGGGTCTTATACTAGCGGGGGCAGGGGGGTACAATGAGCAGTTCTTC. This translates into CASSPGLILAGAGGYNEQFF. The rearrangement links TRBV27 to TRBJ2-1, with 11 bases fitting TRBD2. CDR3 length: 20 residues. Germline V lookup: CDR1 MNHEY, CDR2 SMNVEV (reference sequence). Germline trimming cut 5 bases from V and 4 bases from J; bases unmatched to any gene: 19.

The V and J genes are TRBV28 and TRBJ2-7; D remains unclear. Germline V lookup: CDR1 MDHEN, CDR2 SYDVKM. V lost 9 bases to trimming and J lost 6 bases, with 39 bases between them. The CDR3 loop spans 20 amino acids. The CDR3 region has the DNA TGTGCCAGTCACCAGACCGGATGGAATACTCTACCCCGGTCCGGGTCCGAGCAGTACTTC. It yields the protein CASHQTGWNTLPRSGSEQYF.

V usage is TRBV2 and J usage is TRBJ1-5, with 9 nucleotides matching TRBD1. V dropped 0 bases and J dropped 3; count of bases not matched to a gene: 6. This CDR3 has 17 amino acids. Germline loops: CDR1 SNHLY, CDR2 FYNNEI. The chain's CDR3 is CASSEALGTGSNQPQHF. The CDR3 DNA sequence: TGTGCCAGCAGTGAAGCGCTAGGGACAGGGTCCAATCAGCCCCAGCATTTT. Filled out from reference TRBV2 and TRBJ1-5, the complete variable domain reads EPEVTQTPSHQVTQMGQEVILRCVPISNHLYFYWYRQILGQKVEFLVSFYNNEISEKSEIFDDQFSVERPDGSNFTLKIRSTKLEDSAMYFCASSEALGTGSNQPQHFGDGTRLSIL.

The sample holds a few counts of this clonotype. The chain recombines TRBV6-1 with TRBJ2-1; 8 bases are a match to TRBD2. V lost 2 bases to trimming and J lost 5 bases; unmatched junction nucleotides: 5. From germline, CDR1 is MNHNS and CDR2 SASEGT. This CDR3 is built from 15 residues. CDR3 nucleotides: TGTGCCAGCAGTGAATCTGGCGGGGGGCACAATGAGCAGTTCTTC. This codes for CASSESGGGHNEQFF.

This clonotype has just a few counts. V is TRBV10-3 and J is TRBJ1-2; 7 nucleotides line up with TRBD1. The CDR3 length is 14 residues. J was trimmed by 0 bases and V by 10 bases; bases with no gene match: 8. CDR1 and CDR2 from the germline V gene are ENHRY and SYGVKD. The DNA for the CDR3 is TGTGCCACGCGGACAGGTCCAGCTAACTATGGCTACACCTTC. Its translation: CATRTGPANYGYTF.